One sample yielded the 26 T cell receptor beta chains listed below, sequenced in a study of T cells in Graves' hyperthyroidism and ophthalmopathy. Researchers took RNA transcripts and amplified the TCR beta CDR3 regions from them. The TCR CDR3 was amplified in a first-round RT-PCR using the HTBI primer set. One entry per CDR3 protein, called by TCRdb with MiXCR from the multiplex PCR reads. In the table there are 490,000 or so distinct CDR3 sequences, 15% to 20% of which are singletons. The sequencing input was blood. These receptors all come from a man in his forties or fifties with Graves' ophthalmopathy.

This clonotype was counted at least ten times. The chain uses TRBV5-1 and TRBJ2-7; the match to TRBD2 covers 8 bases. This CDR3 is built from 15 residues. After removal of 4 bases from V and 2 bases from J, the junction contained 8 bases not matched to a gene. Germline CDR1 and CDR2: SGHRS and YFSETQ. CDR3 loop: CASSPLAGNTYEQYF. Written as DNA, the CDR3 is TGCGCCAGCAGCCCGCTAGCGGGCAACACCTACGAGCAGTACTTC.

This clonotype was seen many times. The gene calls are TRBV3-1 and TRBJ2-7, with D hard to call. Per the germline V gene, CDR1 is LGHDT and CDR2 is YNNKEL (reference sequence). Deletions cut 0 bases from V and 4 bases from J, with 7 bases between. The CDR3 has 13 amino acids. CDR3 sequence reads: CASSQDVLYEQYF. CDR3 DNA sequence: TGTGCCAGCAGCCAAGATGTACTATACGAGCAGTACTTC.

The chain employs TRBV6-2 or TRBV6-3 and TRBJ2-7, with D maybe TRBD1 (6 bases). The CDR3 loop spans 13 amino acids. Germline CDR1 is MNHEY and CDR2 is SVGEGT. V lost 8 bases to trimming and J lost 4 bases, with 15 bases between them. CDR3 nucleotides: TGTGCCAGCGGGGGACACAAGACGTACGAGCAGTACTTC. It yields the protein CASGGHKTYEQYF.

This clonotype was detected only a few times. The chain links TRBV6-5 to TRBJ1-2; no definite D call. V lost 0 bases and J 0 bases, leaving 11 bases between the germline ends. The germline V gene has CDR1 MNHEY and CDR2 SVGAGI. The CDR3 consists of 16 residues. In nucleotides, the CDR3 is TGTGCCAGCAGTTACTCGGCAACTACGGCTAACTATGGCTACACCTTC. Residues: CASSYSATTANYGYTF.

The V gene is TRBV20-1, the J gene TRBJ2-1; D remains ambiguous. CDR3 length: 13 amino acids. Germline CDR1 DFQATT, CDR2 SNEGSKA (reference sequence). V was trimmed by 4 bases and J by 7 bases, leaving 14 bases between them. CDR3 residues: CSAIRHVNNEQFF. Written as DNA, the CDR3 is TGCAGTGCTATTCGCCACGTGAATAATGAGCAGTTCTTC.

This clonotype showed up many times. V usage is TRBV20-1 and J usage is TRBJ1-2; TRBD1 matches at 7 bases. From germline, CDR1 is DFQATT and CDR2 SNEGSKA (reference sequence). The CDR3 length is 13 residues. V was pared by 4 bases and J by 2 bases, with 4 bases of the junction left unmatched. The CDR3 DNA is TGCAGTGCTAATCCGACAGGGAACTATGGCTACACCTTC. As protein: CSANPTGNYGYTF.

This clonotype was picked up a small number of times. V and J are TRBV18 and TRBJ1-4; D gene uncertain. V lost 3 bases, J lost 8 bases, and 4 bases lay in between. The CDR3 spans 11 residues. Germline V lookup: CDR1 KGHSH, CDR2 LQKENI. DNA for the CDR3: TGTGCCAGCTCACCCAGCGAAAAACTGTTTTTT. This gives the protein CASSPSEKLFF.

This clonotype showed up just a few times. The chain employs TRBV20-1 and TRBJ2-3, with D tentatively TRBD1 (5 bases). Germline V gene sequence: CDR1 DFQATT, CDR2 SNEGSKA (reference sequence). The CDR3 has 15 amino acids. V lost 5 bases, J lost 2 bases, and 17 bases lay in between. The CDR3 reads CSAGDYGANTDTQYF. CDR3 nucleotides: TGCAGTGCTGGGGATTATGGGGCCAACACAGATACGCAGTATTTT.

This clonotype occurred many times. V gene TRBV20-1 combines with J gene TRBJ1-5, with D possibly TRBD1 on 6 matching bases. The germline CDR1 and CDR2 sequences are DFQATT and SNEGSKA (reference sequence). With 5 bases removed from V and 4 bases from J, the gap between germline ends came to 15 bases. The CDR3 contains 14 residues. For the CDR3, the DNA is TGCAGTGCTCCACCCGGGACATCTAATCAGCCCCAGCATTTT. Its translation: CSAPPGTSNQPQHF.

V usage is TRBV5-5 and J usage is TRBJ2-7; D is unclear. Trimming pared 4 bases from V and 7 bases from J, leaving 18 bases between. The CDR3 is 14 residues long. Germline V gene data show CDR1 as SGHKS and CDR2 as YYEKEE (reference sequence). The CDR3 here is CASSPPGRMAEQYF. CDR3 nucleotide sequence: TGTGCCAGCAGCCCCCCAGGACGGATGGCGGAGCAGTACTTC.

The rearrangement joins TRBV5-5 to TRBJ2-3; D unclear. Germline CDR1 SGHKS, CDR2 YYEKEE (reference sequence). The V and J ends lost 4 bases and 4 bases respectively, with 10 bases between them. The CDR3 consists of 13 residues. The CDR3 sequence is CASSTLASDTQYF. For the CDR3, the DNA is TGTGCCAGCAGCACCCTTGCTTCAGATACGCAGTATTTT. Supplemented by reference TRBV5-5 and TRBJ2-3, the full variable domain reads DAGVTQSPTHLIKTRGQQVTLRCSPISGHKSVSWYQQVLGQGPQFIFQYYEKEERGRGNFPDRFSARQFPNYSSELNVNALLLGDSALYLCASSTLASDTQYFGPGTRLTVL.

This clonotype was detected only once. V and J are TRBV9 and TRBJ1-3; tentatively, D is TRBD1 (5 bases). CDR3 length: 17 residues. CDR1 and CDR2 from the germline V gene are SGDLS and YYNGEE. Trimming cost V 0 bases and J 1 base, with 14 bases left between them. The DNA of the CDR3 is TGTGCCAGCAGCGTAGCTCCCCTGGCAGGGTCTGGAAACACCATATATTTT. Its protein product is CASSVAPLAGSGNTIYF.

This clonotype was detected ten times or more. The chain carries TRBV2 and TRBJ2-1; TRBD2 matches 14 bases. Losses at the gene ends were 4 bases for V and 8 bases for J; bases not matched to a gene: 7. CDR1 and CDR2 from the germline V gene are SNHLY and FYNNEI. The CDR3 totals 16 residues. This CDR3 is CASSAAGLAGVYEQFF. In DNA form, the CDR3 reads TGTGCCAGCAGTGCCGCGGGACTAGCGGGGGTCTATGAGCAGTTCTTC.

At least ten counts were recorded for this clonotype. This chain links TRBV5-1 with TRBJ1-1; tentatively, D is TRBD1 (5 bases). The germline gives CDR1 SGHRS, CDR2 YFSETQ. The CDR3 has 14 residues. Trimming pared 0 bases from V and 7 bases from J, leaving 13 bases between. CDR3 amino acids: CASSLDVEGSEAFF. DNA for the CDR3: TGCGCCAGCAGCTTGGATGTTGAGGGGAGTGAAGCTTTCTTT.

This sequence joins TRBV2 and TRBJ1-5; D remains ambiguous. Between the trimmed V and J ends, which lost 8 bases and 0 bases, there was a span of 14 bases. The CDR3 is 15 amino acids. CDR1 is SNHLY, CDR2 FYNNEI, per germline. The CDR3 loop is CASANTENSNQPQHF. In DNA, the CDR3 is TGTGCCAGCGCAAATACAGAAAATAGCAATCAGCCCCAGCATTTT. Together with reference TRBV2 and TRBJ1-5, the CDR3 gives the full variable domain: EPEVTQTPSHQVTQMGQEVILRCVPISNHLYFYWYRQILGQKVEFLVSFYNNEISEKSEIFDDQFSVERPDGSNFTLKIRSTKLEDSAMYFCASANTENSNQPQHFGDGTRLSIL.

This clonotype has a count of ten or more. The junction departs from the called germline gene at one end, perhaps through a read error. The V gene is TRBV15, the J gene TRBJ2-1, with 7 bases lining up with TRBD2. CDR3 length: 16 amino acids. The germline V gene encodes CDR1 LNHNV and CDR2 YYDKDF (reference sequence). CDR3 coding DNA: TGTGCCACCAGCAGTCTAGCGGCTGGACTGCACAATGGGCAGTTCTTC. It translates to CATSSLAAGLHNGQFF.

The chain links TRBV2 to TRBJ2-1, with 7 bases identical to TRBD2. The ends lost 6 bases at V and 9 bases at J; junction bases unmatched: 5. This CDR3 contains 12 residues. CDR1 and CDR2 from the germline V gene are SNHLY and FYNNEI. For the CDR3, the DNA is TGTGCCAGCAGGGGAGGGATGGCTGAGCAGTTCTTC. Translating gives CASRGGMAEQFF.

This clonotype turned up a few times. The V and J genes are TRBV20-1 and TRBJ2-5; 8 bases align to TRBD2. This CDR3 comprises 15 residues. CDR1 and CDR2 (germline): DFQATT, SNEGSKA (reference sequence). With V trimmed by 0 bases and J by 4 bases, 7 bases remained unmatched. The CDR3 loop is CSARDEREFSETQYF. The CDR3 region has the DNA TGCAGTGCTAGAGATGAGCGGGAGTTTTCAGAGACCCAGTACTTC.

This clonotype has more than one count but fewer than ten. In nucleotides, the CDR3 is TGTGCCAGCAGCCCGCGTCTCGGACAGCTTATGAACACCGGGGAGCTGTTTTTT. As protein: CASSPRLGQLMNTGELFF. V is TRBV7-2 and J is TRBJ2-2; D might be TRBD1 (6 bases). The germline V and J ends were trimmed by 5 bases and 1 base, with 20 bases remaining between them. The CDR3 has 18 residues. Germline V lookup: CDR1 SGHTA, CDR2 FQGNSA.

The chain couples TRBV2 to TRBJ1-6; possible D gene TRBD1, 6 bases. Trimming left V 3 bases short and J 3 bases short, with 18 bases between. Germline V gene sequence: CDR1 SNHLY, CDR2 FYNNEI. This CDR3 is 18 amino acids long. The chain's CDR3 is CASSDSFDRRSYNSPLHF. The CDR3 nucleotides read TGTGCCAGCAGTGACTCGTTTGACAGGAGAAGCTATAATTCACCCCTCCACTTT.

This clonotype was found a few times. The rearrangement joins TRBV4-2 to TRBJ1-2; tentative D call: TRBD1 (6 bases). Trimming removed 0 bases from V and 2 bases from J, with 10 bases in between. Looked up from germline, CDR1 is LGHNA and CDR2 is YNFKEQ. The CDR3 contains 15 residues. The CDR3 DNA is TGTGCCAGCAGCCAAGACGGGGGCGCGAACTATGGCTACACCTTC. It translates to CASSQDGGANYGYTF.

This chain links TRBV6-2 or TRBV6-3 with TRBJ2-7, with 8 bases identical to TRBD1. The CDR3 is 16 amino acids. After removal of 4 bases from V and 3 bases from J, the junction contained 11 bases not matched to a gene. Germline CDR1 and CDR2: MNHEY and SVGEGT. CDR3 coding DNA: TGTGCCAGCAGTTGCCAGTGGACAGGGCCCGTCTACGAGCAGTACTTC. It codes for CASSCQWTGPVYEQYF.

This clonotype turned up a few times. The V call is TRBV7-3, the J call TRBJ2-7; maybe TRBD1 (6 bases). Looked up from germline, CDR1 is SGHTA and CDR2 is FQGTGA. V was cut by 0 bases and J by 0 bases, with 12 bases left in between. This CDR3 is built from 16 residues. The DNA of the CDR3 is TGTGCCAGCAGCTTAACCGGACAGATGAGCTCCTACGAGCAGTACTTC. Protein: CASSLTGQMSSYEQYF.

The table lists this clonotype with many counts. The chain recombines TRBV3-1 with TRBJ2-5; D perhaps matches TRBD1 (6 bases). CDR3 length equals 15 residues. Germline V gene sequence: CDR1 LGHDT, CDR2 YNNKEL (reference sequence). With 3 bases removed from V and 2 bases from J, the gap between germline ends came to 13 bases. The CDR3 DNA sequence: TGTGCCAGCAGCCAGGGACCGGACAGACAAGAGACCCAGTACTTC. Translation gives CASSQGPDRQETQYF.

This clonotype was counted ten times or more. The chain has TRBV30 and TRBJ2-7, with D possibly called TRBD1 or TRBD2 (6 bases each). This CDR3 comprises 14 residues. In germline, CDR1 is GTSNPN, CDR2 SVGIG (reference sequence). The V end was cut by 2 bases, the J end by 5 bases, with 16 bases between. CDR3 residues: CAWSLAWGANEQYF. The CDR3 DNA follows: TGTGCCTGGAGTTTGGCATGGGGGGCCAACGAGCAGTACTTC.

This clonotype showed up just once. One base away lies a much larger clone, so this may be a sequencing read error. The gene calls are TRBV12-3 or TRBV12-4 and TRBJ2-2; 7 nucleotides match TRBD2. The CDR3 spans 15 residues. CDR3 sequence reads: CVSSSQRGGTGELFF. CDR3 DNA: TGTGTCTCTTCTAGCCAGCGGGGCGGCACCGGGGAGCTGTTTTTT.